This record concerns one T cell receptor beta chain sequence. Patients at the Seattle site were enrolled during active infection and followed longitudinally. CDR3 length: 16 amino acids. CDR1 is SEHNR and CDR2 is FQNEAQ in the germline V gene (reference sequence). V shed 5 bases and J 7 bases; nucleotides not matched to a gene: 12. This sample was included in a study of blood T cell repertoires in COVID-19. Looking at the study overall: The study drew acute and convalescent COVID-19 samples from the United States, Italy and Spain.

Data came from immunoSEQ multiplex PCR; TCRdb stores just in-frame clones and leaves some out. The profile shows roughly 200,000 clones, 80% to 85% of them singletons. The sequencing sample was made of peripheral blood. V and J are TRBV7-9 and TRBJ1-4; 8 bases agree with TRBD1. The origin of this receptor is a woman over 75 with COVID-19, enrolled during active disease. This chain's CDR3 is CASSANIGQGGEKLFF. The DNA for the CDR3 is TGTGCCAGCAGCGCAAATATCGGACAGGGAGGTGAAAAACTGTTTTTT.